These 19 T cell receptor beta chains were sequenced from one sample in a study of OX40 agonist ivuxolimab in advanced cancers. Libraries were constructed by the immunoSEQ multiplex PCR assay. TCRdb limited this immuneACCESS table to in-frame rearrangements with V and J called. A share of clones is missing; checked studies link under half to unresolved V genes, and the rest is unexplained. This sample lists tens of thousands of clones; 83% were detected once. Together, the top ten hold about 8.9% of the sample. The input for sequencing was CD4+ or CD8+ T cells sorted from blood, taken in a trial of the OX40 agonist ivuxolimab. Every receptor here comes from an adult with an advanced solid tumor such as melanoma, head and neck, liver or kidney cancer.

The chain joins TRBV27 to TRBJ1-3, with no clear D. Germline V gene sequence: CDR1 MNHEY, CDR2 SMNVEV (reference sequence). There are 15 residues in the CDR3. Trimming took 1 base from V and 0 from J, leaving 7 bases between them. In DNA, the CDR3 is TGTGCCAGCAGTTTATGGCACGGCTCTGGAAACACCATATATTTT. This encodes CASSLWHGSGNTIYF.

This clone counts as medium-sized. The chain uses TRBV5-1 and TRBJ1-6; D is ambiguous. With 0 bases removed from V and 14 bases from J, the gap between germline ends came to 15 bases. CDR1 is SGHRS and CDR2 is YFSETQ in the germline V gene. This CDR3 region has 14 residues. The CDR3 region has the DNA TGCGCCAGCAGCTTGGAAGCCATTCCCCGGACCCTCCACTTT. It yields the protein CASSLEAIPRTLHF.

The chain recombines TRBV2 with TRBJ2-5; 7 bases align to TRBD1. The closer fit of TRBJ2-7 to the DNA end suggests the J call may be wrong. The V gene's germline CDR1 is SNHLY and CDR2 FYNNEI. This CDR3 is 13 amino acids long. CDR3 sequence reads: CASIGQGVAEQYF. CDR3 coding DNA: TGTGCCAGCATAGGCCAGGGGGTCGCCGAGCAGTACTTC.

This rearrangement joins TRBV11-2 to TRBJ1-6, with D uncertain. Germline CDR1 is SGHAT and CDR2 is FQNNGV. V gave up 5 bases and J gave up 2 bases, with 7 bases separating them. This CDR3 spans 14 amino acids. CDR3 sequence reads: CASSLGPYNSPLHF. The DNA for the CDR3 is TGTGCCAGCAGCCTCGGCCCCTATAATTCACCCCTCCACTTT.

The chain has TRBV6-5 and TRBJ2-7; 7 nucleotides match TRBD1. Trimming removed 6 bases from V and 4 bases from J; junction bases left unmatched: 9. The length of the CDR3 is 14 residues. CDR1 MNHEY and CDR2 SVGAGI come from the germline V gene. The CDR3 nucleotides read TGTGCCAGCAGCGACGACAGGGTCGTATACGAGCAGTACTTC. Its protein product is CASSDDRVVYEQYF.

The chain couples TRBV5-6 to TRBJ1-2, with 10 bases aligning to TRBD1. Trimming cost V 4 bases and J 6 bases; bases outside gene matches: 9. Germline V CDR1 and CDR2: SGHDT, YYEEEE. This CDR3 is 15 amino acids long. For the CDR3, the DNA is TGTGCCAGCAGCATTGAGGGACAGGGGTTGCATGGCTACACCTTC. As protein: CASSIEGQGLHGYTF.

The CDR3 loop is CASSTVFTREYGYGYTF. The CDR3, as DNA: TGTGCCAGCAGCACCGTCTTTACACGGGAATACGGATATGGCTACACCTTC. The chain employs TRBV21-1 and TRBJ1-2. TRBV21-1 is a pseudogene. This CDR3 has 17 amino acids.

The genes are TRBV4-3 and TRBJ1-2, with a possible D match to TRBD1 (5 bases). The CDR3 consists of 14 residues. The ends were cut back, 4 bases at V and 1 base at J, with 10 bases in the middle. Germline loops: CDR1 LGHNA, CDR2 YSLEER. CDR3 in amino acids: CASSPNDSNYGYTF. The CDR3 DNA reads as TGCGCCAGCAGCCCGAACGACAGTAACTATGGCTACACCTTC.

The V and J genes are TRBV1 and TRBJ2-7; TRBD1, the table's D call, lacks a check against the DNA. TRBV1 is a known pseudogene. This CDR3 region has 16 residues. CDR3 in amino acids: CTSSAGRGDRGHEQYF. DNA for the CDR3: TGCACCAGCAGCGCCGGACGGGGAGACAGGGGCCACGAGCAGTACTTC.

The rearrangement links TRBV4-2 to TRBJ1-4; D gene unclear. Trimming removed 2 bases from V and 7 bases from J, with 5 bases in between. The V gene's germline CDR1 is LGHNA and CDR2 YNFKEQ. This CDR3 has 12 amino acids. The CDR3 here is CASSQLGEKLFF. CDR3 bases: TGTGCCAGCAGCCAACTTGGTGAAAAACTGTTTTTT.

The chain uses TRBV6-4 and TRBJ2-2, with 8 bases identical to TRBD1. After removal of 5 bases from V and 7 bases from J, the junction contained 6 bases not matched to a gene. CDR1 is MRHNA, CDR2 SNTAGT, per germline. The CDR3 extends over 14 amino acids. The CDR3 loop is CASSRGQGGGELFF. The CDR3, as DNA: TGTGCCAGCAGTCGTGGACAGGGCGGCGGGGAGCTGTTTTTT.

Only one count was recorded for this clone. The chain recombines TRBV6-5 with TRBJ2-7; TRBD1 might be the D (6 bases). Germline CDR1 and CDR2: MNHEY and SVGAGI. CDR3 length: 13 residues. V dropped 6 bases and J dropped 5 bases, with 14 bases sitting between them. The CDR3 sequence: CASSPTGTNEQYF. The CDR3 nucleotides are TGTGCCAGCAGCCCCACAGGGACCAACGAGCAGTACTTC.

This clone was detected only once. The genes are TRBV6-4 and TRBJ2-3, with 11 bases identical to TRBD2. The V segment lost 0 bases and the J segment 3 bases; nucleotides outside the gene matches: 2. Germline V gene lookup returns CDR1 MRHNA and CDR2 SNTAGT. This CDR3 region has 16 residues. CDR3 region: CASSDSSGGATDTQYF. DNA of the CDR3: TGTGCCAGCAGTGACTCTAGCGGGGGGGCGACAGATACGCAGTATTTT.

The chain employs TRBV27 and TRBJ1-2; D unresolved. Germline values: CDR1 MNHEY, CDR2 SMNVEV (reference sequence). The CDR3 has 11 residues. Trimming removed 11 bases from V and 4 bases from J, with 11 bases in between. The CDR3 protein is CAVGGSYGYTF. CDR3 in DNA: TGTGCCGTGGGAGGTAGCTATGGCTACACCTTC.

The V gene is TRBV7-9, the J gene TRBJ1-2; D unresolved. The length of the CDR3 is 15 residues. V was trimmed by 5 bases and J by 3 bases, leaving 16 bases between them. The V gene's germline CDR1 is SEHNR and CDR2 FQNEAQ (reference sequence). Here the CDR3 reads CASSPRGRRDYGYTF. The CDR3 DNA reads as TGTGCCAGCAGCCCTCGAGGAAGGAGGGACTATGGCTACACCTTC.

The rearrangement joins TRBV27 to TRBJ2-5; 9 bases are shared with TRBD1. In germline, CDR1 is MNHEY, CDR2 SMNVEV (reference sequence). V shed 1 base and J 0 bases; nucleotides not matched to a gene: 15. CDR3 length: 20 amino acids. CDR3 residues: CASSLFGIGQGSPYQETQYF. The CDR3 coding sequence is TGTGCCAGCAGTTTATTTGGGATTGGACAGGGGTCCCCCTACCAAGAGACCCAGTACTTC.

The V call is TRBV7-2, the J call TRBJ2-1; a possible D gene is TRBD2 (5 bases). Per germline, CDR1 SGHTA and CDR2 FQGNSA. The CDR3 has 12 amino acids. The V and J ends lost 1 base and 9 bases respectively, with 7 bases between them. CDR3 protein: CASSLVEVEQFF. The CDR3 DNA is TGTGCCAGCAGCTTAGTGGAGGTTGAGCAGTTCTTC.

The CDR3 loop is CASSYSPRSNTEAFF. CDR3 bases: TGTGCCAGCAGCTACAGTCCTAGATCTAACACTGAAGCTTTCTTT. This chain connects TRBV7-9 to TRBJ1-1; no firm D call. CDR3 size: 15 residues. The V gene's germline CDR1 is SEHNR and CDR2 FQNEAQ (reference sequence). V shed 4 bases and J shed 2 bases, with 14 bases lying between them.

CDR3 DNA sequence: TGCGCCAGCAGCCAAGATCTTGACGAGGCCCAAGGTGGCTACACCTTC. Protein sequence: CASSQDLDEAQGGYTF. The gene calls are TRBV4-3 and TRBJ1-2; D remains unclear. V was trimmed by 0 bases and J by 7 bases, leaving 18 bases between them. The V gene's germline CDR1 is LGHNA and CDR2 YSLEER. The CDR3 totals 16 residues.